This TCR beta chain was recorded in a study of blood T cells in healthy people across ages (dated by TCRdb to the mid-2010s). The study in broad terms: In model experiments, template switching captured roughly one uniquely barcoded TCR beta cDNA molecule for every two T cells. To track age-related changes in TCR beta repertoire diversity, the study relied on deep sequencing normalized with unique cDNA molecular identifiers. Using the same blood draw, the study looked at two additional independent replicas of 1 million unique cDNA reads for two donors, one aged 18 to 30 and the other aged 80 or older. The donors were divided into four age groups: young (average around 16 years), middle-aged (approximately 39), aged (about 62) and long-lived (82). Results and caveats for the whole study, not just this receptor: Because the CMV infection status of the donors was unknown, age-related changes in expanded clonotypes may potentially have been confounded. A strong correlation was found between observed TCR beta diversity and the percentage of naive T cells measured by flow cytometry. As age increased, observed TCR beta diversity per million T cells dropped in a roughly linear way, and a significant reduction was already evident by age roughly 40. Because profiling used bulk unsorted PBMCs, naive and antigen-experienced compartments could not be compared conclusively. Total diversity estimates from one million sequenced T cells were considered lower bounds and underestimates. Compared with the aged group, the long-lived group had more naive CD4+ T cells, fewer expanded clones and increased TCR diversity, suggesting age selection.

A note on this clonotype: No antigen is known for it. No much larger clonotype is one base removed from it; base qualities were not supplied.

CDR1 and CDR2 are drawn from the germline V gene: LGHNA, YSLEER. The CDR3 holds 18 amino acids from the cysteine to the phenylalanine. The kept DNA is CDR3 alone, 54 bases in frame from the first base. Here V drops 4 bases and J drops 2 bases, and the junction holds 10 bases not matched to any gene. Donors were 39 systemically healthy Caucasian individuals from Russia aged 6 to 90 years. Each donor gave 8 to 10 milliliters of peripheral blood, collected into EDTA-treated Vacutainer tubes. PBMCs were isolated by Ficoll-Paque density-gradient centrifugation, with at least 6.5 million obtained per sample. Trizol reagent was used to extract total RNA from the PBMCs, yielding at least 5 micrograms per sample. For every donor, flow cytometry on a PBMC aliquot measured the percentage of naive CD45RAhigh/CD27high T cells. Libraries came from 5' RACE. TCRdb shows the sequencer as Illumina HiSeq 2500. A second PCR of about 6 to 11 cycles was run with a J-beta primer mix and a sample-barcoded 5' primer. A template-switch 5' adaptor carrying 12 random nucleotides introduced a unique molecular identifier onto each TCR beta cDNA molecule. At least 3 million CDR3-containing paired-end reads were obtained from each sample. All of the RNA was converted into first-strand cDNA using the Mint cDNA synthesis kit, with a TRBC-specific oligonucleotide serving as the primer. All cDNA was treated with uracil-DNA glycosylase and then went through a first 18-cycle PCR with the universal primers M1SS and BC2_uni_R. The source study handled its data this way. Each sample was normalized by randomly selecting 1 million high-quality reads, each carrying a distinct molecular identifier. Instead of being binned into consensus sequences, reads that shared molecular identifiers were thrown out. MiTCR, run with a Q25 quality threshold and the strictest error-elimination algorithm, handled CDR3 identification, clonotype clustering and error correction. Lower-bound total TCR beta diversity was estimated with a nonparametric unseen species model using Euler transformation. TCRdb handled the public reads itself, with Q25 trimming in fastp and clone calling in MiXCR, and kept productive beta chains. Each CDR3 protein gets just one entry, which takes the most common genes and DNA from the rows behind it. These V and J calls derive from TCRdb rather than the authors' analysis. Here the sample has 550,000 to 650,000 distinct CDR3 sequences; roughly a quarter occur a single time. Over 3.5% of the sample is taken by the ten largest.

These same data were also listed under a study on T cells of mothers and their children. As the second study states: Nine systemically healthy Caucasian individuals, comprising three mothers and their six children, were included as donors. cDNA synthesis used all of the extracted RNA, with 1.5 ug of RNA in each 15 ul reaction. In the second PCR, the M1S primer introduced both the sample barcodes and 2-4 random nucleotides. Each mother yielded over 8 million TCR beta CDR3 reads and each child a few million reads. In both related and unrelated pairs, thymic selection shapes the output of TCR recombination in a similar way, with inherited differences having only a minor effect. Normalized repertoire overlap was always found to be slightly, but never significantly, higher in related mother-child pairs than in unrelated mother-child pairs. With a sensitivity of approximately 96 clones per million clonotypes, no persistent microchimeric T cell clones were detected. In the study, deep NGS was used to compare the TCR beta repertoires of mothers and children, and features distinguishing related mother-child pairs from unrelated individuals were sought. On average, the children were 11 +/- 4 years old, while the mothers were approximately 41 +/- 4 years old. After adapter ligation with NEBNext reagents, the libraries were sequenced on Illumina HiSeq 2000 with 100+100 nt paired-end reads. To prevent cross-contamination, the mother and child libraries were prepared one month apart and sequenced in separate runs. Each donor had between about 450,000 and 2,100,000 distinct TCR beta clonotypes identified. Naive TCR beta clonotypes were estimated from low-frequency clonotypes matched to each donor's FACS-determined naive share, without sorting.

The material sequenced was blood. The receptor was isolated from a boy under 10 years old in good health. The rearranged segments are TRBV4-3 and TRBJ2-3; TRBD2 agrees with 12 junctional bases. CDR3 sequence: CASSPRLAGGPDTDTQYF. The DNA reads as follows: TGCGCCAGCAGCCCGAGGCTAGCGGGAGGGCCGGACACAGATACGCAGTATTTT.